The source of this T cell receptor (beta chain) is a study of OX40 agonist ivuxolimab in advanced cancers. As for the study in general: Patients were treated with intravenous ivuxolimab, dosed at 0.01 to 10 mg/kg and infused every 2 weeks.

About this clone: Its antigen remains unidentified.

The CDR3 runs to 15 residues. Trimming at V came to 4 bases and at J to 3 bases, leaving 6 bases not matched to a gene. Per the germline V gene, CDR1 is SGHDN and CDR2 is FVKESK. The repertoire was sequenced with immunoSEQ multiplex PCR; TCRdb's copy has only in-frame clones and lacks some. The repertoire includes 71,000 or so clones, approximately 86% of them detected once, and about 1% sits in the top ten. Points from the study as a whole: Certain nonresponding patients likewise had low normalized T-cell clonal expansion.

This sequence originates from an adult with an advanced solid tumor such as melanoma, head and neck, liver or kidney cancer. V usage is TRBV14 and J usage is TRBJ1-1, with TRBD1 identical over 9 bases. The specimen was CD4+ or CD8+ T cells sorted from blood, collected in a trial of the OX40 agonist ivuxolimab. DNA of the CDR3: TGTGCCAGCAGCCTAAGAGACAGGGGGTACACTGAAGCTTTCTTT. Residues: CASSLRDRGYTEAFF.